The clone carrying this TCR beta chain has only a few counts. Its target is not known. This specimen belongs to a study of response to subunit inactivated influenza vaccine. The study, taken as a whole, reports: Each seasonal influenza vaccination, the authors suggested, recruits few new T cells.

The V end was cut by 1 base, the J end by 9 bases, with 18 bases between. Germline V CDR1 and CDR2: LGHDT, YNNKEL (reference sequence). The CDR3 contains 15 residues. MiXCR, applied by TCRdb to the RT-PCR reads, yields one record per CDR3 protein. The profile shows roughly 670,000 distinct CDR3 sequences, 14% of them singletons. The sequence was obtained from a middle-aged man who received an inactivated influenza vaccine. Sequenced here: PBMCs from blood, sampled about 14 days before vaccination. V usage is TRBV3-1 and J usage is TRBJ2-5, with D tentatively TRBD1 (5 bases). The CDR3 reads CASSQGAAQGWAQYF. The CDR3 coding sequence is TGTGCCAGCAGCCAAGGGGCGGCGCAGGGATGGGCCCAGTACTTC.